These T cell receptor beta chains were read from a single sample in a study of cytomegalovirus exposure and HLA in healthy donors. Sequencing was performed with immunoSEQ multiplex PCR; in TCRdb, only in-frame clones are kept and a portion is missing. This sample has about 250,000 clones; around 80% occur once, and the top ten carry approximately 0.49%. Material: PBMCs. The receptors here all came from a boy between 10 and 17 years old in good health and CMV-seronegative. CDR3s include the opening cysteine and the closing phenylalanine or tryptophan. The D gene is left open where the match is weak. Some rows mark clone size as missing; the rest say once, few, many or name a class of expanded clone.

TRBD2	-	TRBV6-5	TRBJ2-1	CASRSSGDYNEQFF	TGTGCCAGCAGATCTAGCGGGGATTACAATGAGCAGTTCTTC
-	once	TRBV4-2	TRBJ1-4	CASSRLTGATNEKLFF	TGTGCCAGCTCCCGCCTAACCGGTGCAACTAATGAAAAACTGTTTTTT
TRBD1	-	TRBV2	TRBJ1-1	CASSRRTGVSITEAFF	TGTGCCAGCAGTCGTAGGACAGGGGTCTCTATTACTGAAGCTTTCTTT
TRBD1	-	TRBV5-1	TRBJ2-7	CASSLFGQGNEQYF	TGCGCCAGCAGCTTATTCGGACAGGGGAACGAGCAGTACTTC
TRBD1	few	TRBV2	TRBJ2-6	CAISGQGSGANVLTF	TGTGCCATCTCGGGACAGGGCTCTGGGGCCAACGTCCTGACTTTC
TRBD2	-	TRBV4-2	TRBJ2-3	CASSQDLASGATDTQYF	TGTGCCAGCAGCCAAGATTTGGCTAGCGGGGCCACAGATACGCAGTATTTT
-	-	TRBV6-6	TRBJ1-2	CASSPPGGTNYGYTF	TGTGCCAGCAGTCCCCCGGGGGGGACCAACTATGGCTACACCTTC
TRBD1	-	TRBV9	TRBJ2-1	CASSGSGGMGEQFF	TGTGCCAGCAGCGGGTCAGGGGGTATGGGTGAGCAGTTCTTC
TRBD1	few	TRBV5-1	TRBJ1-5	CASSLGQGANQPQHF	TGCGCCAGCAGCTTGGGACAGGGGGCGAATCAGCCCCAGCATTTT
TRBD1	-	TRBV19	TRBJ1-2	CASSILDRVHGYTF	TGTGCCAGTAGTATCCTCGACAGGGTCCATGGCTACACCTTC
TRBD2	-	TRBV27	TRBJ2-1	CASSLREKSYNEQFF	TGTGCCAGCAGTCTGCGGGAGAAAAGCTACAATGAGCAGTTCTTC
-	-	TRBV5-4	TRBJ2-3	CASSPLDSRLAREQYF	TGTGCCAGCAGCCCTCTCGACTCCCGCCTCGCACGAGAGCAGTATTTT
TRBD1	-	TRBV2	TRBJ2-2	CASSETGLPTGELFF	TGTGCCAGCAGTGAGACAGGGTTACCCACCGGGGAGCTGTTTTTT
-	-	TRBV30	TRBJ1-6	CAWSTDPSPLHF	TGTGCCTGGAGTACAGATCCGTCACCCCTCCACTTT
-	few	TRBV9	TRBJ2-7	CASSVGSFGDFLQTGEQYF	TGTGCCAGCAGCGTGGGAAGTTTCGGAGATTTTCTCCAAACGGGGGAGCAGTACTTC
-	once	TRBV18	TRBJ2-3	CASSPPGGGPDTQYF	TGTGCCAGCTCACCCCCGGGAGGGGGCCCAGATACGCAGTATTTT
TRBD1	-	TRBV5-1	TRBJ1-2	CASRAGTGGSGYTF	TGCGCCAGCAGGGCCGGGACAGGGGGCAGCGGCTACACCTTC
TRBD1	-	TRBV13	TRBJ2-7	CASSSNRGEQYF	TGTGCCAGCAGCTCAAACAGGGGCGAGCAGTACTTC
-	-	TRBV4-2	TRBJ2-1	CASSQEASSYNEQFF	TGTGCCAGCAGCCAAGAAGCGAGCTCCTACAATGAGCAGTTCTTC
-	-	TRBV4-1	TRBJ1-1	CASSQDLLAGDTEAFF	TGCGCCAGCAGCCAAGATCTTTTGGCGGGCGACACTGAAGCTTTCTTT
-	-	TRBV19	TRBJ1-3	CASSMVREISGNTIYF	TGTGCCAGTAGTATGGTGCGGGAGATCTCTGGAAACACCATATATTTT
-	-	TRBV19	TRBJ2-1	CASSTDFLRGNNEQFF	TGTGCCAGTAGTACGGACTTCCTTCGGGGAAACAATGAGCAGTTCTTC
-	-	TRBV27	TRBJ2-1	CASSSIKNEQFF	TGTGCCAGCAGTTCTATTAAGAATGAGCAGTTCTTC
-	few	TRBV4-1	TRBJ1-2	CASSQDDRVLRGYTF	TGCGCCAGCAGCCAAGATGATCGGGTTCTCCGTGGCTACACCTTC
-	-	TRBV20-1	TRBJ1-2	CSASPGYGYTF	TGCAGTGCTAGTCCAGGTTATGGCTACACCTTC
-	-	TRBV7-9	TRBJ1-2	CASSGGRTHTDYGYTF	TGTGCCAGCAGCGGAGGACGGACTCACACTGACTATGGCTACACCTTC
TRBD2	-	TRBV4-1	TRBJ2-1	CASSQDLAGHHYNEQFF	TGCGCCAGCAGCCAAGATCTAGCGGGACATCACTACAATGAGCAGTTCTTC
TRBD2	-	TRBV7-9	TRBJ2-3	CASSPTSGRALDTQYF	TGTGCCAGCAGCCCCACTAGCGGGAGGGCCCTAGATACGCAGTATTTT
TRBD1	-	TRBV6-1	TRBJ1-6	CASSQQGNNSPLHF	TGTGCCAGCAGCCAACAGGGGAATAATTCACCCCTCCACTTT
-	-	TRBV5-1	TRBJ1-3	CASSLGQHSGNTIYF	TGCGCCAGCAGCTTGGGACAGCACTCTGGAAACACCATATATTTT
-	-	TRBV19	TRBJ1-5	CASRFTGLNQPQHF	TGTGCCAGTAGGTTTACAGGGCTCAATCAGCCCCAGCATTTT
TRBD1	few	TRBV19	TRBJ1-2	CASSMDGTGGDYGYTF	TGTGCCAGTAGTATGGACGGGACAGGGGGCGACTATGGCTACACCTTC
TRBD1	-	TRBV19	TRBJ1-5	CASSPGRGFPGNQPQHF	TGTGCCAGTAGTCCCGGCAGGGGGTTTCCCGGGAATCAGCCCCAGCATTTT
TRBD1	once	TRBV29-1	TRBJ2-7	CSVGQGLGEQYF	TGCAGCGTGGGACAGGGGTTGGGGGAGCAGTACTTC
TRBD2	-	TRBV29-1	TRBJ2-1	CSVEVVRNQAGWGVGEQFF	TGCAGCGTTGAAGTAGTTCGAAATCAAGCGGGGTGGGGGGTGGGTGAGCAGTTCTTC